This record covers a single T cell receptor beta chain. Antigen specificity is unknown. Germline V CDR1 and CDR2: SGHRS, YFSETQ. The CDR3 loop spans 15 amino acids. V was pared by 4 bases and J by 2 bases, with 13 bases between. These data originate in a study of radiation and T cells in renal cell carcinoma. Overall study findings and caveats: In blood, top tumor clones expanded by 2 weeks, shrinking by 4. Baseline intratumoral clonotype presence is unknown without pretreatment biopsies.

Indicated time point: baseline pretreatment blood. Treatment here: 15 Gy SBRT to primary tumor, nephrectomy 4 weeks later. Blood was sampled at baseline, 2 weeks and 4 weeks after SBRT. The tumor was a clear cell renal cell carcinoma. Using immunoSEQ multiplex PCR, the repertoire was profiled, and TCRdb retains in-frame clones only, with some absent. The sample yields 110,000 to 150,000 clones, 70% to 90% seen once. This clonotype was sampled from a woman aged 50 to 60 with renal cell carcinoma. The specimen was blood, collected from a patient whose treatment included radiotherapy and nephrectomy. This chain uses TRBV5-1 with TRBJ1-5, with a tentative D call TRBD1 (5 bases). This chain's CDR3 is CASSLDSHGNQPQHF. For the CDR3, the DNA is TGCGCCAGCAGCCTTGACAGCCATGGCAATCAGCCCCAGCATTTT.